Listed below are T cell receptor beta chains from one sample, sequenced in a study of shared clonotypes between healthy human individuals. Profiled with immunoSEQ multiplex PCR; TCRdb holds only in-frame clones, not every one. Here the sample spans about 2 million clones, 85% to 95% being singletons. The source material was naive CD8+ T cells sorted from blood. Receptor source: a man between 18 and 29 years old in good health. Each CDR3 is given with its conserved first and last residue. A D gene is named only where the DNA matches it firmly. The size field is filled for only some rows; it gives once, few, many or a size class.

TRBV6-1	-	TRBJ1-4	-	CASRGSNEKLFF	TGTGCCAGTAGGGGAAGTAATGAAAAACTGTTTTTT
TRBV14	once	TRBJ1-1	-	CASSLVAGAEAFF	TGTGCCAGCAGCCTAGTTGCGGGGGCTGAAGCTTTCTTT
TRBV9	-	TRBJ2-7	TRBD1	CASSVSGQTTYEQYF	TGTGCCAGCAGCGTATCGGGACAGACAACCTACGAGCAGTACTTC
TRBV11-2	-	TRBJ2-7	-	CASSLVGGPAAEQYF	TGTGCCAGCAGCTTAGTGGGGGGACCCGCTGCCGAGCAGTACTTC
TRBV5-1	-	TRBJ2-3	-	CASSLEGGLGDTQYF	TGCGCCAGCAGCCTTGAGGGGGGATTGGGAGATACGCAGTATTTT
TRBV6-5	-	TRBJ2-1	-	CASSPGYNEQFF	TGTGCCAGCAGTCCAGGGTACAATGAGCAGTTCTTC
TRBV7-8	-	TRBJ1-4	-	CASSTDGNEKLFF	TGTGCCAGCAGCACGGACGGGAATGAAAAACTGTTTTTT
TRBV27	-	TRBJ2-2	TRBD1	CASSLRTGGDGELFF	TGTGCCAGCAGTTTACGGACAGGAGGAGACGGGGAGCTGTTTTTT
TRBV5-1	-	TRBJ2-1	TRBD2	CASSLTPSGSSYNEQFF	TGCGCCAGCAGCTTGACGCCTAGCGGAAGCTCCTACAATGAGCAGTTCTTC
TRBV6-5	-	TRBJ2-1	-	CASSYVSTDEQFF	TGTGCCAGCAGTTACGTGAGTACTGATGAGCAGTTCTTC
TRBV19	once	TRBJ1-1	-	CASTHGGEGRYTEAFF	TGTGCCAGTACCCATGGCGGGGAGGGAAGGTACACTGAAGCTTTCTTT
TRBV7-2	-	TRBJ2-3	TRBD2	CASSFKAGASPTDTQYF	TGTGCCAGCAGCTTTAAGGCGGGAGCCTCCCCCACAGATACGCAGTATTTT
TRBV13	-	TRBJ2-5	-	CASSLEGAQYF	TGTGCCAGCAGCTTAGAGGGAGCCCAGTACTTC
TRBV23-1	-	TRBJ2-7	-	CASSQSGAGSTYEQYF	TGCGCCAGCAGTCAATCTGGGGCAGGCTCTACCTACGAGCAGTACTTC
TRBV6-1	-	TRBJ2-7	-	CASSEAQGFYEQYF	TGTGCCAGCAGTGAAGCGCAGGGGTTCTACGAGCAGTACTTC
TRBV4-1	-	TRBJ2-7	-	CASSQVGNYYEQYF	TGCGCCAGCAGCCAAGTTGGGAACTACTACGAGCAGTACTTC
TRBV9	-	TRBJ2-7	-	CASSVAADSNYEQYF	TGTGCCAGCAGCGTTGCGGCCGATTCGAACTACGAGCAGTACTTC
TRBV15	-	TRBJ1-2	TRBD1	CATSRVGEGAHSYTF	TGTGCCACCAGCAGAGTCGGCGAGGGGGCGCATAGCTACACCTTC
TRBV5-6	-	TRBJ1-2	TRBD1	CASSLGQGRSYGYTF	TGTGCCAGCAGCTTGGGACAGGGGAGGAGCTATGGCTACACCTTC
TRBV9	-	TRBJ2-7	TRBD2	CASSGLAGAYEQYF	TGTGCCAGCAGCGGCCTAGCGGGAGCGTACGAGCAGTACTTC
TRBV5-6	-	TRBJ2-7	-	CASSWANSESEQYF	TGTGCCAGCAGCTGGGCTAACTCTGAATCCGAGCAGTACTTC
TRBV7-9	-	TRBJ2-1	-	CASSPQATNYNEQFF	TGTGCCAGCAGCCCCCAAGCGACAAACTACAATGAGCAGTTCTTC
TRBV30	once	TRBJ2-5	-	CAWSVFHQETQYF	TGTGCCTGGAGTGTCTTTCACCAAGAGACCCAGTACTTC
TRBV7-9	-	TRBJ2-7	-	CASSLGPSYEQYF	TGTGCCAGCAGCCTCGGGCCTTCCTACGAGCAGTACTTC
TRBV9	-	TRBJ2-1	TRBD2	CASSVGVAGTYNEQFF	TGTGCCAGCAGCGTAGGGGTAGCGGGAACCTACAATGAGCAGTTCTTC
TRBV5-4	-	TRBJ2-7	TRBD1	CASSLGSGQVGEQYF	TGTGCCAGCAGCTTGGGTTCGGGACAGGTGGGCGAGCAGTACTTC
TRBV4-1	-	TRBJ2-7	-	CASSHPTGTYEQYF	TGCGCCAGCAGCCATCCGACGGGAACCTACGAGCAGTACTTC
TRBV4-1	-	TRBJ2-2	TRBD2	CASSPSGGWTGELFF	TGCGCCAGCAGCCCTAGCGGGGGGTGGACCGGGGAGCTGTTTTTT
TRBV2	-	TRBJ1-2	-	CASSPRTPSGYTF	TGTGCCAGCAGTCCAAGGACACCGTCCGGCTACACCTTC
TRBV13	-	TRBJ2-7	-	CASSSPGLEQYF	TGTGCCAGCAGCAGCCCGGGGCTGGAGCAGTACTTC
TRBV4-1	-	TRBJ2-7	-	CASSQETSLESYEQYF	TGCGCCAGCAGCCAGGAGACGTCCCTCGAATCCTACGAGCAGTACTTC
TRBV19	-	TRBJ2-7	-	CASSWSGAYEQYF	TGTGCCAGTAGTTGGTCAGGGGCCTACGAGCAGTACTTC
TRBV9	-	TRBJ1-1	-	CASSRGVGTEAFF	TGTGCCAGCAGCCGGGGGGTGGGAACTGAAGCTTTCTTT
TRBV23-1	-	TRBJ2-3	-	CASSLRRLCEDTQYF	TGCGCCAGCAGTCTGAGACGACTTTGCGAGGATACGCAGTATTTT
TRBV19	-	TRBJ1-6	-	CASSIGGVETVNSPLHF	TGTGCCAGTAGTATAGGGGGGGTGGAGACAGTTAATTCACCCCTCCACTTT
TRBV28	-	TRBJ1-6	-	CASSLEDAGSYNSPLHF	TGTGCCAGCAGTTTAGAGGACGCGGGGTCCTATAATTCACCCCTCCACTTT
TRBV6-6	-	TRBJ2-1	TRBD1	CASSYLGQGWNEQFF	TGTGCCAGCAGTTACCTTGGACAGGGGTGGAATGAGCAGTTCTTC
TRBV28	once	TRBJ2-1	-	CASRPSFVNNEQFF	TGTGCCAGCAGACCCTCCTTTGTTAACAATGAGCAGTTCTTC
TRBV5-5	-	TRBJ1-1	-	CASSWETLGLLEAFF	TGTGCCAGCAGCTGGGAAACCCTGGGACTGCTGGAAGCTTTCTTT
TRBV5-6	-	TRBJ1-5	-	CASSLASSQPQHF	TGTGCCAGCAGCTTGGCATCGAGTCAGCCCCAGCATTTT
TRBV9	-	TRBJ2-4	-	CASSVGVGECF	TGTGCCAGCAGCGTAGGGGTGGGGGAGTGCTTC
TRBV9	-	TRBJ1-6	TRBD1	CASSVGTGGEYNSPLHF	TGTGCCAGCAGCGTGGGGACAGGGGGCGAGTATAATTCACCCCTCCACTTT
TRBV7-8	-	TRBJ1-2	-	CASSLLPGFYGYTF	TGTGCCAGCAGCTTACTCCCGGGGTTCTATGGCTACACCTTC
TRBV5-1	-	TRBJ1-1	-	CASILAPNTEAFF	TGCGCCAGCATCCTAGCCCCGAACACTGAAGCTTTCTTT
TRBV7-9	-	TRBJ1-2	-	CASSLVQGKGGYTF	TGTGCCAGCAGCTTAGTGCAGGGAAAAGGCGGCTACACCTTC
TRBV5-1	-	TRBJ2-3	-	CASSLRSPDTQYF	TGCGCCAGCAGCTTACGAAGCCCGGATACGCAGTATTTT
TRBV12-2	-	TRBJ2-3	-	CASRLRGQGATDTQYF	TGTGCAAGTCGCTTAAGGGGACAGGGGGCAACAGATACGCAGTATTTT
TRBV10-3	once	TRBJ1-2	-	CAISESTGGKYGYTF	TGTGCCATCAGTGAGTCCACGGGGGGCAAGTATGGCTACACCTTC
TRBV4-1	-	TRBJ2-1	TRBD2	CASSHRTSGGASDNEQFF	TGCGCCAGCAGCCACAGGACTAGCGGGGGGGCGTCGGACAATGAGCAGTTCTTC